Listed below are T cell receptor beta chains from one sample, sequenced in a study of blood T cell repertoires in COVID-19. Only in-frame clones appear in the TCRdb table, and some are missing; sequencing was by immunoSEQ multiplex PCR. The repertoire consists of around 20,000 clones, with 75% to 95% occurring once and the leading ten covering 6% to 8%. The sample taken for sequencing was peripheral blood. These receptors came from a man between 65 and 85 years old with active COVID-19. Each CDR3 is given with its conserved first and last residue. D genes are given only for firm matches.

TRBJ2-2,TRBV11-1,TRBD1,TGTGCCAGCAGCAGTAGACAGGGGGCAAACACCGGGGAGCTGTTTTTT,CASSSRQGANTGELFF
TRBJ1-2,TRBV28,NA,TGTGCCAGCAGTCTTGGACAGTACTATGGCTACACCTTC,CASSLGQYYGYTF
TRBJ1-1,TRBV5-1,NA,TGCGCCAGCAGCCCTGGACAGCCTTCGAACACTGAAGCTTTCTTT,CASSPGQPSNTEAFF
TRBJ1-4,TRBV30,NA,TGTGCCTGGAGTGTAGCCGGGGTGAAACTGTTTTTT,CAWSVAGVKLFF
TRBJ1-1,TRBV28,TRBD1,TGTGCCAGCAGTCTCCCGACAGGGATGAACACTGAAGCTTTCTTT,CASSLPTGMNTEAFF
TRBJ2-1,TRBV9,NA,TGTGCCAGCAGCGTAGAAGTACAGGCCTACAATGAGCAGTTCTTC,CASSVEVQAYNEQFF
TRBJ1-5,TRBV11-2,NA,TGTGCCAGCAGCTTAGCAGGGAACAGACAGCCCCAGCATTTT,CASSLAGNRQPQHF
TRBJ2-3,TRBV9,TRBD2,TGTGCCAGCAGCGTAGAGGATAGCGGGGGGGCTATCACAGATACGCAGTATTTT,CASSVEDSGGAITDTQYF
TRBJ2-5,TRBV18,NA,TGTGCCAGCTCACTTCGGGAAGGTGAGACCCAGTACTTC,CASSLREGETQYF
TRBJ2-7,TRBV5-1,NA,TGCGCCAGCAGCTTGGGAGGGCCAGCCTACGAGCAGTACTTC,CASSLGGPAYEQYF
TRBJ1-2,TRBV4-2,NA,TGTGCCAGCAGCCTATTGGGGCAGGGAACGCCTGGCTACACCTTC,CASSLLGQGTPGYTF
TRBJ1-5,TRBV3-1/TRBV3-2,NA,TGTGCCAGCAGCCAAGAGACGGACGGGGGGGCCCAGCATTTT,CASSQETDGGAQHF
TRBJ2-7,TRBV4-3,TRBD1,TGCGCCAGCAGCCAAGAGGGGGGACAGGGGGCCTACGAGCAGTACTTC,CASSQEGGQGAYEQYF
TRBJ2-2,TRBV19,NA,TGTGCCAGTAGTTTGGGAGGTTTGGTCGGGGAGCTGTTTTTT,CASSLGGLVGELFF
TRBJ2-7,TRBV5-1,NA,TGCGCCAGCAGCTTGGAAGGGACACTCCACGAGCAGTACTTC,CASSLEGTLHEQYF
TRBJ2-5,TRBV29-1,NA,TGCAGCGTTGAACTGACCCGGGGTCAAGAGACCCAGTACTTC,CSVELTRGQETQYF
TRBJ2-3,TRBV6-1,TRBD2,TGTGCCAGCAGTGAACCGGGAGGGTGGGCAGATACGCAGTATTTT,CASSEPGGWADTQYF
TRBJ2-3,TRBV7-6,TRBD2,TGTGCCAGCAGCATCGGCGCGGGACTAGTCACAGATACGCAGTATTTT,CASSIGAGLVTDTQYF
TRBJ1-2,TRBV2,NA,TGTGCCAGCAGTGAGTACAGCTATGGCTACACTTTC,CASSEYSYGYTF
TRBJ1-1,TRBV5-6,NA,TGTGCCAGCAGCTTGGTTCCTACGGGGACTGAAGCTTTCTTT,CASSLVPTGTEAFF
TRBJ2-7,TRBV27,TRBD1,TGTGCCAGCAGTCCCCCGGACAGGGTTCTCGAGCAGTACTTC,CASSPPDRVLEQYF
TRBJ2-5,TRBV5-1,TRBD2,TGCGCCAGCAGCTTGGGCGGGGGGTTAGAGACCCAGTACTTC,CASSLGGGLETQYF
TRBJ1-5,TRBV5-6,NA,TGTGCCAGCAGCTTGGGTCCTGGGCCGGCAGGCAATCAGCCCCAGCATTTT,CASSLGPGPAGNQPQHF
TRBJ2-1,TRBV7-6,TRBD1,TGTGCCAGCAGCGCGACAGGGGGCTCCTACAATGAGCAGTTCTTC,CASSATGGSYNEQFF
TRBJ2-7,TRBV28,NA,TGTGCCAGCAGTCCGGGACATCCCTACGAGCAGTACTTC,CASSPGHPYEQYF
TRBJ2-7,TRBV6-5,TRBD2,TGTGCCAGCATGGGGGGGGAAAGGGGTGTTTACGAGCAGTACTTC,CASMGGERGVYEQYF
TRBJ2-5,TRBV2,NA,TGTGCCAGCAGTGAAGCAGTGAACAGTGGCCAAGAGACCCAGTACTTC,CASSEAVNSGQETQYF
TRBJ2-1,TRBV27,TRBD2,TGTGCCAGCAGTTTATCTTGGGGGGGGGTCAATGAGCAGTTCTTC,CASSLSWGGVNEQFF
TRBJ2-5,TRBV7-8,TRBD2,TGTGCCAGCAGCGACCGGGTAGCGGGGACTTCAGAGACCCAGTACTTC,CASSDRVAGTSETQYF
TRBJ1-1,TRBV3-1/TRBV3-2,NA,TGTGCCAGCAGCCAAGATTTGGGGACAAGGGCTGAAGCTTTCTTT,CASSQDLGTRAEAFF
TRBJ2-7,TRBV29-1,NA,TGCAGCGTCGGAGATTCCTACGAGCAGTACTTC,CSVGDSYEQYF
TRBJ2-2,TRBV9,NA,TGTGCCAGCAGCTCAGGGCCAACCGGGGAGCTGTTTTTT,CASSSGPTGELFF
TRBJ2-2,TRBV3-1/TRBV3-2,TRBD2,TGTGCCAGCAGCCAAGATCCGGGAGGTGCCACCACCGGGGAGCTGTTTTTT,CASSQDPGGATTGELFF
TRBJ2-1,TRBV11-2,TRBD2,TGTGCCAGCAGCTTAGGGTTTGCTAGCGGGGGGAGCTCCTACAATGAGCAGTTCTTC,CASSLGFASGGSSYNEQFF
TRBJ2-7,TRBV7-9,NA,TGTGCCAGCAGCTTAGCAAGGAGCAACTACGAGCAGTACTTC,CASSLARSNYEQYF
TRBJ2-7,TRBV5-1,NA,TGCGCCAGCAGCTTGGGAGGGAGCGCTAGACCCTACGAGCAGTACTTC,CASSLGGSARPYEQYF
TRBJ2-7,TRBV19,TRBD1,TGTGCCAGTAGCCGCAATGGACAGGGGGCCGAGCAGTACTTC,CASSRNGQGAEQYF